The rows below give T cell receptor beta chains drawn from one sample of a study of T cells expressing NK-cell markers. TCRdb re-called the 5' RACE reads and catalogs CDR3 proteins one per entry, DNA excluded. This specimen shows a few hundred thousand distinct CDR3 sequences; the ten leading clones hold more than 1.4%. The sequencing input was blood T cells: a sorted CD56 or NKG2C T cell subset, CD4+ or CD8+ T cells, or bulk PBMC T cells (not recorded which). The origin of the receptors is a woman aged 50 to 60 in good health. CDR3s include the opening cysteine and the closing phenylalanine or tryptophan.

j_call v_call cdr3_aa
TRBJ1-1 TRBV14 CASSQDWATEAFF
TRBJ2-3 TRBV12-3/TRBV12-4 CASGGYTEPTRTDTQYF
TRBJ2-1 TRBV20-1 CSARGLAGLWFF
TRBJ2-3 TRBV6-5 CASSLLTATDTQYF
TRBJ2-1 TRBV7-9 CASSLARLAGPINEQFF
TRBJ2-1 TRBV5-1 CASSYDTVPAYNEQFF
TRBJ1-5 TRBV2 CASSEGRGDHQPQHF
TRBJ1-1 TRBV5-1 CASSSRTGVRTEAFF
TRBJ2-1 TRBV12-3/TRBV12-4 CASRGTGGKNEQFF
TRBJ1-5 TRBV3-1 CASSQRGKAQPQHF
TRBJ1-1 TRBV29-1 CSGTTGQNTEAFF
TRBJ1-5 TRBV12-3/TRBV12-4 CASSLAGTVPHQPQHF
TRBJ2-1 TRBV24-1 CATSDSLRGAVAYNEQFF
TRBJ2-5 TRBV4-1 CASSAFRGETQYF
TRBJ2-3 TRBV7-8 CASSRREGSDTQYF
TRBJ2-2 TRBV9 CASSPGLAGVETGELFF